The clone carrying this TCR beta chain was detected ten times or more. The data are from a study of T cells in Graves' hyperthyroidism and ophthalmopathy. Ophthalmopathy cases scored 3 or more on the Clinical Activity Score and 4 or more on NOSPECS grade, with duration below 3 months. Uncontrolled infection, other autoimmune disease, pregnancy or lactation barred patients from enrollment. Thyroid ultrasound and orbital computed tomography, with clinical symptoms and serum thyroxine and TRAb, informed diagnoses. From RNA transcripts, TCR beta CDR3 regions were amplified. HTBI primers were the set used in a first-round RT-PCR of the TCR CDR3. One entry per CDR3 protein, called by TCRdb with MiXCR from the multiplex PCR reads. The sample carries about 290,000 distinct CDR3 sequences, 15% to 20% recorded once. Trimming cost V 3 bases and J 3 bases, with 6 bases left between them. The CDR3 totals 13 residues. Germline V gene sequence: CDR1 MNHEY, CDR2 SMNVEV (reference sequence).

The rearrangement links TRBV27 to TRBJ2-1, with D uncertain. Sequenced: blood. This clonotype originated in a woman aged 60-75 years with Graves' ophthalmopathy. The CDR3 DNA reads as TGTGCCAGCAGTTTGGCAGACTACAATGAGCAGTTCTTC. It codes for CASSLADYNEQFF.